This TCR beta chain came from a study of beta chain features in type 1 diabetes. Study conclusions and caveats: People with Type 1 diabetes carried modestly yet significantly shorter TCRB CDR3s in all four CD4+ subsets. Junctions at VDJ sites from type 1 diabetes patients had fewer insertions and more deletions. An over-representation of cells with high TCR expression could result from cDNA sequencing.

On this clone: The antigen is undetermined.

Expressed TCRB transcripts were sequenced, since all the RNA that had been isolated was reverse transcribed. Clones were read by immunoSEQ multiplex PCR, and TCRdb kept only the in-frame ones, dropping some. Here the sample spans about 140,000 clones, about 9.7% being singletons. The V gene's germline CDR1 is MNHNY and CDR2 SVGAGI (reference sequence). CDR3 length equals 15 residues. Trimming cost V 2 bases and J 7 bases; bases outside gene matches: 7. The rearrangement joins TRBV6-6 to TRBJ2-5; the match to TRBD2 covers 10 bases. The specimen sequenced was central memory CD4+ T cells from blood. The TCR originated in a woman aged 40 to 49 in good health. CDR3 in DNA: TGTGCCAGCAGTTACCCTCAGCGGGGGGGTGGGACCCAGTACTTC. It encodes CASSYPQRGGGTQYF.